Following are 27 T cell receptor beta chains from one sample sequenced in a study of T cell changes during pregnancy in multiple sclerosis. Using immunoSEQ multiplex PCR, the repertoire was profiled, and TCRdb retains in-frame clones only, with some absent. The sample yields around 120,000 clones, approximately 90% seen once. The input for sequencing was peripheral blood, taken after pregnancy. The receptors come from a female donor with multiple sclerosis, enrolled in a pregnancy study.

This rearrangement joins TRBV6-4 to TRBJ2-3; 12 bases are shared with TRBD2. V lost 4 bases to trimming and J lost 6 bases; unmatched junction nucleotides: 5. Germline lookup yields CDR1 MRHNA and CDR2 SNTAGT. The CDR3 consists of 15 residues. The CDR3 region has the DNA TGTGCCAGCAGTGCCCTAGCGGGGGGGCAGGATACGCAGTATTTT. It is translated as CASSALAGGQDTQYF.

J is TRBJ1-1 and V is TRBV5-1, with no clear D. The CDR3 covers 15 residues. Germline V CDR1 and CDR2: SGHRS, YFSETQ. Trimming took 0 bases from V and 5 from J, leaving 14 bases between them. The CDR3 spells CASSLAGGGSTEAFF. The CDR3 DNA sequence: TGCGCCAGCAGCTTGGCCGGTGGTGGTTCGACTGAAGCTTTCTTT.

This clone occurred a few times. The V and J genes are TRBV7-6 and TRBJ2-1; the D is unclear. The CDR3 sequence is 15 residues long. Trimming cost V 0 bases and J 0 bases, with 6 bases left between them. Looked up from germline, CDR1 is SGHVS and CDR2 is FNYEAQ. The CDR3 bases are TGTGCCAGCAGCTTAGCGCTGAGCTCCTACAATGAGCAGTTCTTC. It encodes CASSLALSSYNEQFF.

The rearrangement joins TRBV9 to TRBJ2-7, with 7 nucleotides matching TRBD1. Germline V CDR1 and CDR2: SGDLS, YYNGEE. This CDR3 is 15 amino acids long. Trimming cost V 2 bases and J 1 base; bases outside gene matches: 6. The CDR3 bases are TGTGCCAGCAGCGTTGGACAGGCCGCTTCCTACGAGCAGTACTTC. Translated, it gives CASSVGQAASYEQYF.

V gene TRBV11-2 combines with J gene TRBJ1-2, with TRBD1 as a possible D gene (5 bases). V was cut by 1 base and J by 5 bases, with 14 bases left in between. The CDR3 totals 15 residues. The V gene's germline CDR1 is SGHAT and CDR2 FQNNGV. This CDR3 reads CASSLVGGTVYGYTF. The DNA for the CDR3 is TGTGCCAGCAGCTTAGTCGGGGGGACGGTATATGGCTACACCTTC.

Concerning this clone: Other DNA variants within this sample encode the same CDR3. The chain carries TRBV5-1 and TRBJ2-7, with 10 positions matching TRBD1. Germline CDR1 is SGHRS and CDR2 is YFSETQ. The CDR3 extends over 14 amino acids. V dropped 4 bases and J dropped 5; count of bases not matched to a gene: 6. CDR3 sequence (DNA): TGCGCCAGCAGCCTAGACAGGGGGCTAGACGAGCAGTACTTC. Translation: CASSLDRGLDEQYF.

The chain couples TRBV4-2 to TRBJ1-2; D gene uncertain. The CDR3 has 15 residues. Looked up from germline, CDR1 is LGHNA and CDR2 is YNFKEQ. The V and J ends lost 0 bases and 8 bases respectively, with 16 bases between them. CDR3 nucleotides: TGTGCCAGCAGCCAAGATGGAGGCCAAAGAGGGGGCTACACCTTC. This encodes CASSQDGGQRGGYTF.

The V gene is TRBV4-2, the J gene TRBJ1-6, with a possible D match to TRBD1 (5 bases). The V and J ends lost 0 bases and 11 bases respectively, with 14 bases between them. Germline V lookup: CDR1 LGHNA, CDR2 YNFKEQ. CDR3 size: 15 residues. CDR3 loop: CASSQEGQGRTPLHF. The CDR3 DNA follows: TGTGCCAGCAGCCAAGAAGGTCAGGGAAGAACACCCCTCCACTTT.

The chain is built from TRBV15 and TRBJ1-4; D is ambiguous. The CDR3 is 14 amino acids. Trimming removed 5 bases from V and 8 bases from J, with 15 bases in between. The germline CDR1 and CDR2 sequences are LNHNV and YYDKDF (reference sequence). The CDR3 loop reads CATSERQRREKLFF. The CDR3 DNA reads TGTGCCACCAGCGAGAGGCAACGAAGGGAAAAACTGTTTTTT.

The chain has TRBV11-1 and TRBJ2-4, with D maybe TRBD2 (6 bases). V dropped 0 bases and J dropped 13 bases, with 13 bases sitting between them. Germline CDR1 reads SGHAT; CDR2 reads FQDESV (reference sequence). This CDR3 comprises 13 residues. CDR3 in DNA: TGTGCCAGCAGCTTAGCTGTGGGGGGAAAACAGTACTTC. The encoded protein is CASSLAVGGKQYF. Full variable domain (missing parts from reference TRBV11-1 and TRBJ2-4): EAEVAQSPRYKITEKSQAVAFWCDPISGHATLYWYRQILGQGPELLVQFQDESVVDDSQLPKDRFSAERLKGVDSTLKIQPAELGDSAMYLCASSLAVGGKQYFGAGTRLSVL.

Only one count was recorded for this clone. The chain has TRBV27 and TRBJ1-4; TRBD1 might be the D (6 bases). Germline-derived CDR1 and CDR2 are MNHEY and SMNVEV (reference sequence). V was trimmed by 1 base and J by 10 bases, leaving 25 bases between them. This CDR3 has 18 amino acids. The CDR3 nucleotides read TGTGCCAGCAGTTTATTCGCGATGGGGGGGGCGGCCCGGGGAAAACTGTTTTTT. Translation gives CASSLFAMGGAARGKLFF.

The chain carries TRBV13 and TRBJ2-7; possible D gene TRBD1, 6 bases. CDR3 length equals 12 residues. The V and J ends lost 6 bases and 2 bases respectively, with 8 bases between them. Germline V lookup: CDR1 PRHDT, CDR2 FYEKMQ (reference sequence). The CDR3 sequence is CASRRGTYEQYF. CDR3 nucleotide sequence: TGTGCCAGCAGGAGGGGGACCTACGAGCAGTACTTC.

CDR3 coding DNA: TGTGCCTGGAGTGTAGGGGGGGGAATGGGTTACGAGCAGTACTTC. Amino acid sequence: CAWSVGGGMGYEQYF. J is TRBJ2-7 and V is TRBV30; D possibly corresponds to TRBD2 (7 bases). Per the germline V gene, CDR1 is GTSNPN and CDR2 is SVGIG (reference sequence). The CDR3 has 15 residues. Trimming took 0 bases from V and 4 from J, leaving 16 bases between them.

This chain links TRBV5-4 with TRBJ1-2; D unclear. The V end lost 0 bases, the J end lost 8 bases, and 5 bases lay between the germline ends. Germline assignment: CDR1 SGHNT and CDR2 YYREEE (reference sequence). The CDR3 totals 11 residues. Here the CDR3 DNA reads TGTGCCAGCAGCTTGGCCGGGGGCTACACCTTC. Amino acids: CASSLAGGYTF.

This clone has only a few counts. V is TRBV25-1 and J is TRBJ2-2; D remains unclear. Per germline, CDR1 MGHDK and CDR2 SYGVNS. V lost 10 bases to trimming and J lost 7 bases, with 7 bases between them. This CDR3 comprises 10 residues. The CDR3 DNA is TGTGCCACCGAACTCGGGGAGCTGTTTTTT. Translated, it gives CATELGELFF.

V gene TRBV19 combines with J gene TRBJ2-3, with 7 positions matching TRBD2. CDR3 length: 15 amino acids. The germline V gene has CDR1 LNHDA and CDR2 SQIVND (reference sequence). The V segment lost 3 bases and the J segment 0 bases; nucleotides outside the gene matches: 3. The CDR3 nucleotides are TGTGCCAGTAGTATCTCTAGCGGAAGCACAGATACGCAGTATTTT. This encodes CASSISSGSTDTQYF.

The chain employs TRBV19 and TRBJ1-1, with 8 bases that match TRBD1. The trim removed 7 bases at V and 3 bases at J, leaving 7 bases unmatched. The V gene's germline CDR1 is LNHDA and CDR2 SQIVND (reference sequence). The CDR3 runs 14 residues. DNA of the CDR3: TGTGCCAGTAATTTACCAGGGGGCTACACTGAAGCTTTCTTT. Its translation is CASNLPGGYTEAFF.

This chain connects TRBV5-4 to TRBJ1-6, with a possible D match to TRBD1 (6 bases). Between the trimmed V and J ends, which lost 4 bases and 7 bases, there was a span of 18 bases. Germline values: CDR1 SGHNT, CDR2 YYREEE (reference sequence). The CDR3 consists of 16 residues. This CDR3 reads CASSQSEGVGNSPLHF. As DNA, the CDR3 is TGTGCCAGCAGCCAATCTGAGGGGGTGGGCAATTCACCCCTCCACTTT.

The chain combines TRBV10-3 with TRBJ2-5, with 13 bases identical to TRBD2. Trimming removed 0 bases from V and 9 bases from J; junction bases left unmatched: 10. CDR1 is ENHRY, CDR2 SYGVKD, per germline. The CDR3 covers 17 residues. The CDR3 is CAISESRTTSGGLSQYF. The DNA of the CDR3 is TGTGCCATCAGTGAGTCGAGAACGACTAGCGGGGGGCTGTCCCAGTACTTC.

The J gene is TRBJ2-2, the V gene TRBV5-1, with 9 positions matching TRBD1. Germline lookup yields CDR1 SGHRS and CDR2 YFSETQ. This CDR3 is built from 15 residues. V lost 6 bases and J lost 7; bases outside the gene matches: 10. The CDR3 region has the DNA TGCGCCAGCACCGAAACCGGGACAGGGCACGGGGAGCTGTTTTTT. Amino acids: CASTETGTGHGELFF.

This clone was found once. The CDR3 reads CASSLVGNARAYEQYF. In DNA form, the CDR3 reads TGTGCCAGCAGCTTAGTCGGGAACGCAAGAGCCTACGAGCAGTACTTC. The chain is built from TRBV7-8 and TRBJ2-7; D might be TRBD2 (5 bases). Germline CDR1 and CDR2: SGHVS and FQNEAQ. This CDR3 has 16 residues. V was clipped by 1 base and J by 2 bases, with 15 bases between them.

This clone appeared once. This chain joins TRBV5-6 and TRBJ1-2; perhaps TRBD1 as D (6 bases). The CDR3 length is 13 residues. Trimming shortened V by 1 base and J by 8 bases, and 12 bases separated the two germline ends. The germline gives CDR1 SGHDT, CDR2 YYEEEE. The CDR3 region has the DNA TGTGCCAGCAGCTTGCAGGGGACGGGCGGCTACACCTTC. As protein: CASSLQGTGGYTF.

This sequence joins TRBV29-1 and TRBJ1-4; TRBD1 matches at 7 bases. The trim removed 4 bases at V and 5 bases at J, leaving 10 bases unmatched. The germline CDR1 and CDR2 sequences are SQVTM and ANQGSEA. The CDR3 runs to 15 residues. For the CDR3, the DNA is TGCAGCGTTGTACGTCGGGACAGTCTAAATGAAAAACTGTTTTTT. Protein product: CSVVRRDSLNEKLFF.

The chain is built from TRBV12-1 and TRBJ2-7; TRBD2 was called by the table and not checked on the DNA. TRBV12-1 is described as a pseudogene. There are 16 residues in the CDR3. For the CDR3, the DNA is TGTGCCAGCAGCTTTATTCATCGGTGTTTCTTCTACGAGCAGTACTTC. This codes for CASSFIHRCFFYEQYF.

This clone has only one observation. The chain recombines TRBV9 with TRBJ1-1, with 10 bases aligning to TRBD1. V trimming: 4 bases; J trimming: 4 bases; junction bases outside the gene matches: 7. CDR1 is SGDLS, CDR2 YYNGEE, per germline. The CDR3 loop spans 15 amino acids. The CDR3 spells CASSPRDRGSTEAFF. CDR3 bases: TGTGCCAGCAGCCCCAGGGACAGGGGAAGCACTGAAGCTTTCTTT.

The chain uses TRBV11-2 and TRBJ2-7, with a tentative D call TRBD2 (6 bases). The germline V gene encodes CDR1 SGHAT and CDR2 FQNNGV. The CDR3 loop spans 15 amino acids. V was clipped by 1 base and J by 3 bases, with 13 bases between them. CDR3 in amino acids: CASSLVPGGNYEQYF. The CDR3 DNA is TGTGCCAGCAGCTTAGTCCCCGGAGGGAACTACGAGCAGTACTTC.

The chain links TRBV10-3 to TRBJ2-5; 9 nucleotides line up with TRBD1. CDR1 is ENHRY, CDR2 SYGVKD, per germline. V shed 6 bases and J 2 bases; nucleotides not matched to a gene: 4. The CDR3 spans 14 residues. The CDR3 loop is CAIRGGQGQETQYF. The CDR3 DNA reads as TGTGCCATCAGGGGGGGACAGGGACAAGAGACCCAGTACTTC.